The rows below give T cell receptor beta chains drawn from one sample of a study of CD8+ T cells in alopecia areata. Profiled with immunoSEQ multiplex PCR; TCRdb holds only in-frame clones, not every one. The repertoire consists of some 180,000 clones, with approximately 49% occurring once and the leading ten covering around a tenth. Sequencing used CD8+ T cells sorted from blood, obtained at week 52, from a patient treated with tofacitinib. These receptors all come from a human donor with alopecia areata. CDR3s include the opening cysteine and the closing phenylalanine or tryptophan. The D gene is left open where the match is weak. Clone sizes are given selectively: once, few, many, or a class where the clone is expanded.

clone_size j_call d_call v_call cdr3_nt cdr3_aa
once TRBJ2-1 - TRBV5-1 TGCGCCAGCAGCCATAATATGCTGGATGAGCAGTTCTTC CASSHNMLDEQFF
- TRBJ2-5 - TRBV9 TGTGCCAGCAGCGCGAGGTGGGGCGCTCTGGGTGAGACCCAGTACTTC CASSARWGALGETQYF
- TRBJ2-3 - TRBV27 TGTGCCAGCAGTTCACGGGACGGCCGCACAGATACGCAGTATTTT CASSSRDGRTDTQYF
few TRBJ2-2 TRBD2 TRBV5-5 TGTGCCAGCAGAAGACTAGCGGGGGACACCGGGGAGCTGTTTTTT CASRRLAGDTGELFF
few TRBJ1-1 TRBD1 TRBV4-1 TGCGCCAGCAGCCTTGGACAGGACACTGAAGCTTTCTTT CASSLGQDTEAFF
- TRBJ1-5 - TRBV27 TGTGCCAGCAGTCAAGACCCGAGGGGGACGGCGAATCAGCCCCAGCATTTT CASSQDPRGTANQPQHF
- TRBJ1-1 - TRBV6-5 TGTGCCAGCTCACGCTCACGAGTGCACACTGAAGCTTTCTTT CASSRSRVHTEAFF
- TRBJ1-6 - TRBV2 TGTGCCAGCAGTGATGAAGGAGGGGATTCACCCCTCCACTTT CASSDEGGDSPLHF
few TRBJ2-2 - TRBV15 TGTGCCACCAGCAGAGTCCCCGTATTGGCCGGGGAGCTGTTTTTT CATSRVPVLAGELFF
few TRBJ2-5 - TRBV29-1 TGCAGCGTTCGTGTAGGGGAAGAGACCCAGTACTTC CSVRVGEETQYF
- TRBJ2-7 TRBD1 TRBV27 TGTGCAGTTGCGTCGAGGACAGGGGGCCACGAGCAGTACTTC CAVASRTGGHEQYF
few TRBJ1-1 - TRBV29-1 TGCAGCGTTGATAGGCAGGTCGGTTTGAGCACTGAAGCTTTCTTT CSVDRQVGLSTEAFF
- TRBJ2-7 TRBD1 TRBV11-2 TGTGCCAGCAGCAAAGGCGGGACAGGGATCACCTACGAGCAGTACTTC CASSKGGTGITYEQYF
- TRBJ1-1 - TRBV7-6 TGTGCCAGCAGCGCCACTTTGGGGGGGCTGGTGAACACTGAAGCTTTCTTT CASSATLGGLVNTEAFF
- TRBJ1-5 - TRBV30 TGTGCCTGGGGACCTGGGGACGTTTTGCCCCAGCATTTT CAWGPGDVLPQHF
- TRBJ2-7 - TRBV6-5 TGTGCCAGCACTCCCGGACACTCCTACGAGCAGTACTTC CASTPGHSYEQYF
- TRBJ1-5 - TRBV27 TGTGCCAGCAGTTTACCCGAAATTAGCAATCAGCCCCAGCATTTT CASSLPEISNQPQHF
few TRBJ1-1 - TRBV5-1 TGCGCCAGCAGCCATCGAGGGGACCCTACTGAAGCTTTCTTT CASSHRGDPTEAFF
- TRBJ2-7 TRBD1 TRBV9 TGTGCCAGCAGCGGGACAGGGATTTCCTACGAGCAGTACTTC CASSGTGISYEQYF
few TRBJ1-3 - TRBV29-1 TGCAGCGTTGGATGGGGAAACACCATATATTTT CSVGWGNTIYF
- TRBJ1-6 - TRBV5-4 TGTGCCAGCAGCTTGGTTGGGAGCAATTCACCCCTCCACTTT CASSLVGSNSPLHF
- TRBJ2-7 - TRBV20-1 TGCAGTGCTAGGGGGGGCTACGAGCAGTACTTC CSARGGYEQYF
- TRBJ1-1 - TRBV7-8 TGTGCCAGCAGCCCCCTCGAATTTACTGAAGCTTTCTTT CASSPLEFTEAFF
- TRBJ2-5 TRBD2 TRBV7-9 TGTGCCAGCAGCTACGGACTAGCGGCCCAAGAGACCCAGTACTTC CASSYGLAAQETQYF
- TRBJ1-4 - TRBV29-1 TGCAGCGTTGTTAGTTGGGGAAAACTGTTTTTT CSVVSWGKLFF
- TRBJ2-7 - TRBV7-9 TGTGCCAGCAGCTTGTCGGCAGGGGGGGAATACGAGCAGTACTTC CASSLSAGGEYEQYF
- TRBJ2-1 - TRBV2 TGTGCCAGCCTTATCGGGACTCACGCTGAGCAGTTCTTC CASLIGTHAEQFF